Shown below are 13 T cell receptor beta chains from a single sample sequenced in a study of T cells in Graves' hyperthyroidism and ophthalmopathy. Template material for amplifying TCR beta CDR3 regions consisted of RNA transcripts. The primer set for the first-round RT-PCR of the TCR CDR3 was HTBI. TCRdb reprocessed the multiplex PCR reads via MiXCR and lists one record per CDR3 protein. Among about 720,000 distinct CDR3 sequences listed, roughly a sixth were seen once. Material for sequencing was blood. The receptor source for this set is a woman aged 50 to 60 with Graves' hyperthyroidism that later progressed to Graves' ophthalmopathy.

V usage is TRBV6-1 and J usage is TRBJ1-1, with no clear D. V gave up 6 bases and J gave up 4 bases, with 15 bases separating them. This CDR3 is 14 amino acids long. Germline assignment: CDR1 MNHNS and CDR2 SASEGT. CDR3 region: CASSLTDFLTEAFF. CDR3 DNA: TGTGCCAGCAGCCTGACTGACTTTCTCACTGAAGCTTTCTTT.

V usage is TRBV5-6 and J usage is TRBJ2-5, with D unresolved. This CDR3 has 14 residues. Trimming left V 0 bases short and J 1 base short, with 7 bases between. Germline CDR1 SGHDT, CDR2 YYEEEE. Written as DNA, the CDR3 is TGTGCCAGCAGCTTGGCGCGGATCCAAGAGACCCAGTACTTC. Protein product: CASSLARIQETQYF.

Details on this clonotype: The junction and the germline gene differ at one end; a read error may be behind it. The chain couples TRBV20-1 to TRBJ1-2; the match to TRBD1 covers 8 bases. The CDR3 is 17 amino acids. Germline V gives CDR1 DFQATT, CDR2 SNEGSKA (reference sequence). The chain's CDR3 is CSAFEDRASGYSYGHTF. The DNA of the CDR3 is TGCAGTGCTTTCGAGGACAGGGCTTCGGGTTATAGCTATGGCCACACCTTC.

V usage is TRBV12-3 or TRBV12-4 and J usage is TRBJ2-1; 7 bases are shared with TRBD2. The CDR3 length is 14 residues. V shed 5 bases, J shed 5 bases, and the junction held 6 bases outside the gene matches. CDR3 region: CASSTSGVDNEQFF. As DNA, the CDR3 is TGTGCCAGCAGTACCAGCGGGGTTGACAATGAGCAGTTCTTC.

This clonotype was observed many times. The rearrangement links TRBV6-5 to TRBJ1-5, with unresolved D. The V gene's germline CDR1 is MNHEY and CDR2 SVGAGI. The CDR3 sequence is 13 residues long. V gave up 2 bases and J gave up 3 bases, with 5 bases separating them. The CDR3 bases are TGTGCCAGCAGTTACCGATCCAATCAGCCCCAGCATTTT. Protein product: CASSYRSNQPQHF.

This clonotype was counted at least ten times. The chain employs TRBV7-9 and TRBJ2-7, with 8 bases fitting TRBD1. V trimming: 4 bases; J trimming: 3 bases; junction bases outside the gene matches: 5. Germline values: CDR1 SEHNR, CDR2 FQNEAQ (reference sequence). The CDR3 spans 14 residues. The DNA of the CDR3 is TGTGCCAGCAGCTCCCGACAGGGGAACTACGAGCAGTACTTC. Residues: CASSSRQGNYEQYF.

This clonotype was seen only a few times. The chain joins TRBV9 to TRBJ2-5, with a tentative D call TRBD1 (6 bases). CDR3 length: 14 residues. Germline CDR1 reads SGDLS; CDR2 reads YYNGEE. Between the trimmed V and J ends, which lost 1 base and 4 bases, there was a span of 11 bases. The CDR3: CASSVTGLLETQYF. DNA of the CDR3: TGTGCCAGCAGCGTAACAGGGTTGTTAGAGACCCAGTACTTC.

This clonotype was counted only a few times. This chain links TRBV2 with TRBJ1-6; D remains ambiguous. Trimming left V 3 bases short and J 8 bases short, with 8 bases between. The CDR3 has 13 amino acids. Per germline, CDR1 SNHLY and CDR2 FYNNEI. The CDR3, as DNA: TGTGCCAGCAGTGAGTCTTCGTATTCACCCCTCCACTTT. Residues: CASSESSYSPLHF.

The chain employs TRBV7-2 and TRBJ2-5; the D is unclear. Trimming shortened V by 2 bases and J by 5 bases, and 15 bases separated the two germline ends. Germline CDR1 SGHTA, CDR2 FQGNSA. CDR3 length: 15 residues. CDR3 region: CASSLKELLGETQYF. The CDR3 DNA reads TGTGCCAGCAGCTTAAAAGAGCTACTCGGGGAGACCCAGTACTTC.

The V gene is TRBV20-1, the J gene TRBJ1-5, with 7 nucleotides matching TRBD1. This CDR3 is built from 17 residues. V lost 6 bases to trimming and J lost 0 bases; unmatched junction nucleotides: 14. Germline V lookup: CDR1 DFQATT, CDR2 SNEGSKA (reference sequence). The chain's CDR3 is CSAVARGGEFSNQPQHF. The CDR3 bases are TGCAGTGCCGTCGCCAGGGGGGGCGAGTTTAGCAATCAGCCCCAGCATTTT.

V and J are TRBV7-8 and TRBJ1-2; no clear D gene. The CDR3 has 14 residues. Germline assignment: CDR1 SGHVS and CDR2 FQNEAQ. The V gene lost 3 bases and the J gene lost 2 bases, with 10 bases spanning the gap. The CDR3 nucleotides read TGTGCCAGCAGCTTCCTTCCACGGAACTATGGCTACACCTTC. Amino acids: CASSFLPRNYGYTF.

The rearrangement uses TRBV19 and TRBJ1-5; TRBD1 matches at 8 bases. Per germline, CDR1 LNHDA and CDR2 SQIVND (reference sequence). CDR3 length: 14 amino acids. The V segment lost 1 base and the J segment 7 bases; nucleotides outside the gene matches: 3. The CDR3 sequence: CASSIVWTGQPQHF. The CDR3 nucleotides are TGTGCCAGTAGTATAGTCTGGACAGGGCAGCCCCAGCATTTT.

This clonotype was detected many times. The rearrangement joins TRBV3-1 to TRBJ2-2; 9 nucleotides match TRBD2. The CDR3 has 19 residues. With V trimmed by 0 bases and J by 7 bases, 15 bases remained unmatched. The germline V gene encodes CDR1 LGHDT and CDR2 YNNKEL (reference sequence). DNA for the CDR3: TGTGCCAGCAGCCAAGATTGGCTAGCGGGACTTCTTCAGGGCGGGGAGCTGTTTTTT. Its protein is CASSQDWLAGLLQGGELFF.